The clone carrying this T cell receptor (beta chain) was seen a few times. As yet, its antigen is unknown. This sample is part of a study of blood T cells in healthy people across ages. Study-level points and caveats: Donors of long life had a larger count of naive CD4+ cells and greater diversity than aged donors. Researchers said unsorted PBMCs prevented a conclusive naive versus antigen-experienced comparison.

V was shortened by 0 bases and J by 8 bases, with 14 bases between the two germline ends. CDR3 length: 15 residues. Combining a sample-barcoded 5' primer with a J-beta primer mix, a second PCR ran for about 7 to 11 cycles. TCRdb recomputed calls from the 5' RACE reads with MiXCR, one row per CDR3 protein. Here the sample spans 1.8 million or so distinct CDR3 sequences, about 39% being singletons. This sequence was found in a human donor in good health. The specimen was blood. V gene TRBV12-3 or TRBV12-4 combines with J gene TRBJ2-1; weak D call: TRBD2 (6 bases). The CDR3 loop reads CASSLAGTLSDEQFF. CDR3 sequence (DNA): TGTGCCAGCAGTTTAGCAGGGACTCTCTCGGATGAGCAGTTCTTC.